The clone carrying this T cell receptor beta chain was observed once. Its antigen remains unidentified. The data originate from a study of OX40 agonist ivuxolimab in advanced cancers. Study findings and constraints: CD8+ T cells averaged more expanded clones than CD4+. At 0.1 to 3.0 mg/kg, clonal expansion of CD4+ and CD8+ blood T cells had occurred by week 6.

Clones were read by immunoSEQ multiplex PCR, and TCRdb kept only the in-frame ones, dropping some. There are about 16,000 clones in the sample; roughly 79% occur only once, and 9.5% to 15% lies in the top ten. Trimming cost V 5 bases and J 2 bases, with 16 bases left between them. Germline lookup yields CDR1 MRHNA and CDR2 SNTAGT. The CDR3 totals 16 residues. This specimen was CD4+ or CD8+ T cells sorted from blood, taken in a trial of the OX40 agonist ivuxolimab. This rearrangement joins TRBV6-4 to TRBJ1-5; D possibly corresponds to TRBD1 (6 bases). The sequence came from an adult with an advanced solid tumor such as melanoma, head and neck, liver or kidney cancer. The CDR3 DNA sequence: TGTGCCAGCAGTCCAAAAGGGGGGACGGGCAATCAGCCCCAGCATTTT. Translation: CASSPKGGTGNQPQHF.